One and the same sample provided the 22 T cell receptor beta chains below, sequenced in a study of OX40 agonist ivuxolimab in advanced cancers. Generated by immunoSEQ multiplex PCR, the TCRdb table keeps only in-frame clones and is missing some. The table records approximately 120,000 clones, 85% to 95% of them present only once. Here the sequenced sample was CD4+ or CD8+ T cells sorted from blood, taken in a trial of the OX40 agonist ivuxolimab. These receptors all come from an adult with an advanced solid tumor such as melanoma, head and neck, liver or kidney cancer.

The chain recombines TRBV19 with TRBJ2-2; weak D call: TRBD2 (6 bases). Germline V CDR1 and CDR2: LNHDA, SQIVND (reference sequence). V lost 5 bases to trimming and J lost 4 bases, with 14 bases between them. The CDR3 length is 15 residues. The chain's CDR3 is CASSPRRESTGELFF. CDR3 DNA: TGTGCCAGTAGTCCCCGGAGGGAGTCCACCGGGGAGCTGTTTTTT. The full variable domain, completed using reference TRBV19 and TRBJ2-2, is DGGITQSPKYLFRKEGQNVTLSCEQNLNHDAMYWYRQDPGQGLRLIYYSQIVNDFQKGDIAEGYSVSREKKESFPLTVTSAQKNPTAFYLCASSPRRESTGELFFGEGSRLTVL.

The chain employs TRBV28 and TRBJ2-5; 7 positions agree with TRBD1. Germline loops: CDR1 MDHEN, CDR2 SYDVKM. This CDR3 contains 16 residues. V shed 2 bases, J shed 1 base, and the junction held 7 bases outside the gene matches. CDR3 protein: CASSLNVDRLQETQYF. CDR3 in DNA: TGTGCCAGCAGTTTAAACGTGGACAGGCTCCAAGAGACCCAGTACTTC. Looking up the rest from reference TRBV28 and TRBJ2-5 gives the full variable domain: DVKVTQSSRYLVKRTGEKVFLECVQDMDHENMFWYRQDPGLGLRLIYFSYDVKMKEKGDIPEGYSVSREKKERFSLILESASTNQTSMYLCASSLNVDRLQETQYFGPGTRLLVL.

The chain joins TRBV5-1 to TRBJ2-2; TRBD1 aligns across 8 bases. CDR1 SGHRS and CDR2 YFSETQ come from the germline V gene. The CDR3 loop spans 15 amino acids. J gave up 3 bases and V 4 bases, and 5 bases lay outside the gene matches. The CDR3: CASSRAGGHTGELFF. In DNA form, the CDR3 reads TGCGCCAGCAGCCGGGCAGGGGGCCACACCGGGGAGCTGTTTTTT. Variable domain in full (rest from reference TRBV5-1 and TRBJ2-2): KAGVTQTPRYLIKTRGQQVTLSCSPISGHRSVSWYQQTPGQGLQFLFEYFSETQRNKGNFPGRFSGRQFSNSRSEMNVSTLELGDSALYLCASSRAGGHTGELFFGEGSRLTVL.

This chain links TRBV7-2 with TRBJ2-3; D is undetermined. The CDR3 consists of 14 residues. Between the trimmed V and J ends, which lost 5 bases and 10 bases, there was a span of 19 bases. CDR1 is SGHTA, CDR2 FQGNSA, per germline. The CDR3 nucleotides are TGTGCCAGCAGCCCTGACTCCCTCATCAATGCGCAGTATTTT. As protein: CASSPDSLINAQYF.

The gene calls are TRBV5-8 and TRBJ2-3, with TRBD1 as a possible D gene (5 bases). This CDR3 spans 12 amino acids. Trimming took off 4 bases at V and 3 bases at J, with 6 bases between the two ends. In germline, CDR1 is SGHTS, CDR2 YDEGEE. CDR3 protein: CASSRGTDTQYF. The CDR3, as DNA: TGTGCCAGCAGCAGGGGTACAGATACGCAGTATTTT.

The gene calls are TRBV7-3 and TRBJ1-2, with 8 bases matching TRBD1. The V gene's germline CDR1 is SGHTA and CDR2 FQGTGA. Trimming at V came to 4 bases and at J to 7 bases, leaving 5 bases not matched to a gene. The CDR3 totals 13 residues. In DNA, the CDR3 is TGTGCCAGCAGCTCTGGACAGGGCGGTGGCTACACCTTC. Its translation: CASSSGQGGGYTF.

J is TRBJ2-1 and V is TRBV5-1; TRBD2 aligns across 9 bases. This CDR3 contains 16 residues. Germline loops: CDR1 SGHRS, CDR2 YFSETQ. V was clipped by 0 bases and J by 9 bases; unmatched bases: 10. CDR3 sequence reads: CASSLAAGGKLGEQFF. The CDR3 coding sequence is TGCGCCAGCAGCTTGGCCGCGGGAGGGAAGCTGGGTGAGCAGTTCTTC.

This chain joins TRBV27 and TRBJ1-5; no clear D. This CDR3 spans 14 amino acids. Trimming removed 2 bases at V and 0 bases at J, with 5 bases between. Germline-derived CDR1 and CDR2 are MNHEY and SMNVEV (reference sequence). Here the CDR3 reads CASSLGGSNQPQHF. In DNA form, the CDR3 reads TGTGCCAGCAGTTTAGGAGGTAGCAATCAGCCCCAGCATTTT.

This sequence joins TRBV7-8 and TRBJ1-1, with D possibly being TRBD1 (5 bases). The germline V and J ends were trimmed by 5 bases and 1 base, with 11 bases remaining between them. Per germline, CDR1 SGHVS and CDR2 FQNEAQ. The CDR3 is made up of 14 amino acids. The CDR3 sequence: CASSPRGQNTEAFF. The CDR3 coding sequence is TGTGCCAGCAGCCCTCGGGGCCAGAACACTGAAGCTTTCTTT.

The chain employs TRBV7-8 and TRBJ2-7; D may match TRBD1 or TRBD2 (5 bases each). The CDR3 length is 14 residues. Trimming left V 4 bases short and J 1 base short, with 11 bases between. The germline gives CDR1 SGHVS, CDR2 FQNEAQ. The CDR3 coding sequence is TGTGCCAGCAGCTCGGACGGGGCTTCCTACGAGCAGTACTTC. It yields the protein CASSSDGASYEQYF.

This chain links TRBV11-2 with TRBJ1-5; no firm D call. The germline CDR1 and CDR2 sequences are SGHAT and FQNNGV. Trimming removed 3 bases at V and 6 bases at J, with 9 bases between. The CDR3 is made up of 13 amino acids. CDR3 residues: CASSFAPSQPQHF. In DNA form, the CDR3 reads TGTGCCAGCAGCTTCGCGCCGTCTCAGCCCCAGCATTTT.

Only a few counts were recorded for this clone. V is TRBV9 and J is TRBJ1-2, with D tentatively TRBD1 (5 bases). V shed 3 bases and J shed 6 bases, with 15 bases lying between them. Germline V gene data show CDR1 as SGDLS and CDR2 as YYNGEE. CDR3 length: 14 amino acids. The CDR3 DNA reads as TGTGCCAGCAGCGCCTCGAGGAGAGGGGATGGCTACACCTTC. Encoded protein: CASSASRRGDGYTF.

The V and J genes are TRBV19 and TRBJ1-1, with D uncertain. The CDR3 sequence is 13 residues long. Trimming pared 3 bases from V and 0 bases from J, leaving 5 bases between. CDR1 is LNHDA and CDR2 is SQIVND in the germline V gene (reference sequence). The CDR3 region is CASSIDLNTEAFF. In nucleotides, the CDR3 is TGTGCCAGTAGTATTGACCTGAACACTGAAGCTTTCTTT.

The chain is built from TRBV6-5 and TRBJ1-2; the D gene is possibly TRBD1 (6 bases). This CDR3 has 14 amino acids. Looked up from germline, CDR1 is MNHEY and CDR2 is SVGAGI. Trimming took 6 bases from V and 3 from J, leaving 14 bases between them. This CDR3 is CASSPGGAHYGYTF. CDR3 DNA sequence: TGTGCCAGCAGCCCTGGGGGCGCCCACTATGGCTACACCTTC.

This clone was observed a single time. The V gene is TRBV7-8, the J gene TRBJ1-1; unclear D gene. The germline V gene has CDR1 SGHVS and CDR2 FQNEAQ. The CDR3 is made up of 13 amino acids. V lost 3 bases to trimming and J lost 0 bases, with 5 bases between them. CDR3 nucleotides: TGTGCCAGCAGCTTCAGTATGAACACTGAAGCTTTCTTT. This sequence encodes CASSFSMNTEAFF.

V usage is TRBV7-6 and J usage is TRBJ2-3, with TRBD1 identical over 7 bases. Per germline, CDR1 SGHVS and CDR2 FNYEAQ. The CDR3 is 16 amino acids. The V segment lost 1 base and the J segment 0 bases; nucleotides outside the gene matches: 4. CDR3 coding DNA: TGTGCCAGCAGCTTAGGGACAGGAACTAGCACAGATACGCAGTATTTT. It specifies CASSLGTGTSTDTQYF. Full variable domain (rest looked up from reference TRBV7-6 and TRBJ2-3): GAGVSQSPRYKVTKRGQDVALRCDPISGHVSLYWYRQALGQGPEFLTYFNYEAQQDKSGLPNDRFSAERPEGSISTLTIQRTEQRDSAMYRCASSLGTGTSTDTQYFGPGTRLTVL.

This sequence joins TRBV18 and TRBJ1-1, with 12 positions matching TRBD1. The CDR3 length is 15 residues. The V gene's germline CDR1 is KGHSH and CDR2 LQKENI. V trimming: 3 bases; J trimming: 5 bases; junction bases outside the gene matches: 4. This CDR3 is CASSPGQGAGTEAFF. CDR3 in DNA: TGTGCCAGCTCACCGGGACAGGGGGCTGGGACTGAAGCTTTCTTT.

The chain links TRBV4-2 to TRBJ1-5; D uncertain. The CDR3 consists of 15 residues. The V gene's germline CDR1 is LGHNA and CDR2 YNFKEQ. V lost 0 bases and J 6 bases, leaving 12 bases between the germline ends. The CDR3 DNA reads as TGTGCCAGCAGCCAAGACTTCGGTTTAGGTCAGCCCCAGCATTTT. Protein: CASSQDFGLGQPQHF.

J is TRBJ2-7 and V is TRBV6-5; TRBD2 matches 8 bases. This CDR3 has 16 residues. CDR1 MNHEY and CDR2 SVGAGI come from the germline V gene. Trimming at V came to 4 bases and at J to 1 base, leaving 9 bases not matched to a gene. This chain's CDR3 is CASSSAGSGKSYEQYF. The CDR3 DNA reads as TGTGCCAGCAGTTCCGCGGGTAGCGGGAAGTCCTACGAGCAGTACTTC.

The chain uses TRBV7-2 and TRBJ2-5; D call uncertain. V was shortened by 3 bases and J by 5 bases, with 13 bases between the two germline ends. The CDR3 runs 14 residues. CDR1 SGHTA and CDR2 FQGNSA come from the germline V gene. CDR3: CASSLAGGQETQYF. In nucleotides, the CDR3 is TGTGCCAGCAGCTTGGCAGGCGGCCAGGAGACCCAGTACTTC.

As to this clone: The same CDR3 is also encoded by other DNA sequences in this sample. V usage is TRBV4-3 and J usage is TRBJ2-5, with D unresolved. V shed 0 bases and J shed 5 bases, with 7 bases lying between them. The CDR3 loop spans 13 amino acids. The germline V gene encodes CDR1 LGHNA and CDR2 YSLEER. CDR3 in DNA: TGCGCCAGCAGCCAAGATAGAAAGGAGACCCAGTACTTC. Its translation: CASSQDRKETQYF.

Concerning this clone itself: At one of its ends the junction is not consistent with the germline gene, which may arise from a read error. The V gene is TRBV4-2, the J gene TRBJ2-7; TRBD2 matches 7 bases. Germline V gene lookup returns CDR1 LGHNA and CDR2 YNFKEQ. CDR3 length: 13 residues. CDR3 region: CASSPGGSFEQYF. The CDR3 coding sequence is TGTGCCAGCAGCCCGGGGGGATCCTTCGAGCAGTACTTC.